This T cell receptor (beta chain) was retrieved from a study of identical twins. Study results and limitations: Beta clonotypes that were abundant in cord blood contained fewer insertions, a pattern absent from memory repertoires.

This clonotype was detected only a few times. Its antigen remains unknown. The CDR3 spans 14 residues. Germline V gives CDR1 MDHEN, CDR2 SYDVKM. V was shortened by 3 bases and J by 3 bases, with 9 bases between the two germline ends. TCRdb recomputed calls from the 5' RACE reads with MiXCR, one row per CDR3 protein. The sample carries about 430,000 distinct CDR3 sequences, approximately 18% recorded once. J is TRBJ2-1 and V is TRBV28; D perhaps matches TRBD1 (6 bases). Sequences were obtained from naive T cells sorted from blood. The receptor comes from a man in his fifties or sixties in good health. CDR3 in amino acids: CASSFGTFYNEQFF. The CDR3, as DNA: TGTGCCAGCAGTTTCGGGACATTCTACAATGAGCAGTTCTTC.